This entry lists 2 T cell receptor beta chains sequenced from one sample in a study of T cell therapy after organ transplantation. Clones were sequenced by immunoSEQ multiplex PCR, and TCRdb holds only the in-frame ones, with some missing. The sample yields 20,000 to 25,000 clones, over 80% seen once. Time point: 20-29 weeks after completion of therapy. Their antigen targets remain unknown. The specimen comprised CD8+ T cells from blood, sampled after autologous CMV-specific T cell therapy. Receptors originate from a human patient who had received a solid organ transplant and had CMV disease. Some of the T cells may derive from the graft donor.

The chain combines TRBV4-3 with TRBJ2-1, with TRBD2 identical over 11 bases. Germline V lookup: CDR1 LGHNA, CDR2 YSLEER. The CDR3 contains 16 residues. V lost 1 base to trimming and J lost 6 bases; unmatched junction nucleotides: 5. CDR3 bases: TGCGCCAGCAGCCAAGTACTAGCGGGAGAGGGCAATGAGCAGTTCTTC. Amino acids: CASSQVLAGEGNEQFF.

This chain uses TRBV28 with TRBJ1-5; D call uncertain. There are 13 residues in the CDR3. Per germline, CDR1 MDHEN and CDR2 SYDVKM. The V end lost 3 bases, the J end lost 6 bases, and 9 bases lay between the germline ends. CDR3 DNA sequence: TGTGCCAGCAGTTTTTCCCCCACTCAGCCCCAGCATTTT. This sequence encodes CASSFSPTQPQHF.